The following is a T cell receptor beta chain sequence with its context. The antigen it recognizes is unknown. Base qualities are not provided; no much larger clone lies one nucleotide away. Reading from cysteine to valine, the CDR3 counts 18 amino acids. Of all the DNA, just the CDR3 is kept, 54 bases in frame from base 1. The germline V gene supplies CDR1 ENHRY and CDR2 SYGVKD. The germline V end is reduced by 3 bases and the J end by 1 base; junction bases left unmatched: 9. This sample is drawn from a study of CD8+CD57+ T cells in acquired aplastic anemia (dated by TCRdb to 2017 to 2018). Broadly, across the study: A mean of approximately 3 ug of DNA, ranging from about 0.2 to 27.4 ug, was extracted from sorted CD4+ and CD8+ cells. A CD8+CD57+ expansion meant a frequency higher than the mean frequency seen in healthy subjects.

Profiling of TCR beta VDJ combinations and CDR3 sequences used genomic DNA as the template. An Illumina HiSeq 2000 was used for TCR repertoire sequencing. Regarding the original processing steps: Repertoire assessment relied on Simpson's diversity index, CDR3 size and DJ length profiles, and TRBV/TRBJ rearrangement plots. The most abundant DNA sequence in the deep sequencing data was taken as the immunodominant clone. CDR3 amino acid sequences were screened for sharing across subjects and were compared with published repertoires and the VDJdb database. The raw public reads went through TCRdb reprocessing: fastp at Q25, MiXCR clone calling, in-frame beta chains kept. CDR3 protein sequences are deduplicated, and each keeps its most common genes and DNA. The V and J calls follow TCRdb's processing rather than the paper's. The sample includes roughly 150,000 distinct CDR3 sequences, with roughly 50% observed a single time. Clones ranked in the top ten supply 2.5% to 4% of the sample.

Flow cytometry had shown CD8+CD57+ cell expansion in the patients selected for sequencing. Severe acquired aplastic anemia was diagnosed in all patients according to International Study of Aplastic Anemia and Agranulocytosis and Camitta criteria. Patients had received no therapy at the time of blood sampling. In the study, sorted CD4+ and CD8+ blood T cells from patients with severe aplastic anemia and from healthy subjects underwent deep sequencing of TCR repertoires. Patients were enrolled under clinicaltrials.gov protocols 00001620, 01623167, 00001397, 00071045, 00081523 and 00961064 in the USA. Ficoll-Paque density gradient centrifugation was used to isolate peripheral blood mononuclear cells. Before DNA was extracted, CD4+ and CD8+ T cells were sorted using either FACS or magnetic beads. The study at large found these results: Approximately 31 CD8+ CDR3 sequences were found in both patients and controls but appeared to be highly expressed in patients and within the immunodominant clones of the patients. No significant difference in CD8+ Simpson's diversity was found between patients and healthy controls (P=0.060).

The source material was sorted CD4+, CD8+, or CD8+CD57+ T cells (not recorded which) from PBMCs. The rearranged chain carries TRBV10-3 and TRBJ2-7; 13 bases in the middle match TRBD2. The source of this sequence is a human donor with aplastic anemia. The DNA sequence reads TGTGCCATCAGTGAACTAGCGGGAGGGGCCCACCAATCCTACGAGCAGTACGTC. Its product reads: CAISELAGGAHQSYEQYV.